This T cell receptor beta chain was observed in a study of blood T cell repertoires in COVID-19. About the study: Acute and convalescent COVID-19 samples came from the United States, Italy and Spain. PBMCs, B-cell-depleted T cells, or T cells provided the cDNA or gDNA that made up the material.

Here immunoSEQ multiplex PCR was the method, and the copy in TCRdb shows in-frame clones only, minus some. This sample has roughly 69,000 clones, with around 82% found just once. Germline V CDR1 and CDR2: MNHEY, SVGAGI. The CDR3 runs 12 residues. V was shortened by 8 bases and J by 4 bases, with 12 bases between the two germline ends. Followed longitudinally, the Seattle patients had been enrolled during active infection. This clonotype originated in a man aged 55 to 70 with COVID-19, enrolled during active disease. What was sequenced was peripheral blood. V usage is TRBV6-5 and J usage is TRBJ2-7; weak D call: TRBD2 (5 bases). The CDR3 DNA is TGTGCCAGCGCGCGCCCGGGGTACGAGCAGTACTTC. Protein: CASARPGYEQYF.